Listed below are T cell receptor beta chains from one sample, sequenced in a study of T cell repertoires in cytomegalovirus infection. A single record per CDR3 protein comes from TCRdb applying MiXCR to the reads. This table holds about 450,000 distinct CDR3 sequences, 25% to 40% found once. The sample comprised PBMCs. These receptors all come from a human donor in good health (CMV status not recorded). Some clones in this sample may be carry-over from other donors' samples. The CDR3 runs from the conserved cysteine through the conserved F or W. A D gene is named only where the DNA matches it firmly. Not all rows give a size; the values are once, few, many and, for expanded clones, a class.

j_call: TRBJ1-5; cdr3_length: 13; v_call: TRBV20-1; d_call: NA; clone_size: NA; cdr3_nt: TGCAGTGCTAGAGGGGGTATGGGGCAGCCCCAGCATTTT; cdr3_aa: CSARGGMGQPQHF
j_call: TRBJ2-4; cdr3_length: 14; v_call: TRBV7-6; d_call: TRBD1; clone_size: many; cdr3_nt: TGTGCCAGCAGCTCCGGGGACAGGGACAGCATTCAGTACTTC; cdr3_aa: CASSSGDRDSIQYF
j_call: TRBJ1-1; cdr3_length: 16; v_call: TRBV6-1; d_call: NA; clone_size: few; cdr3_nt: TGTGCCAGCAGTGAAGGTCTCAGGGTTTTACCCACTGAAGCTTTCTTT; cdr3_aa: CASSEGLRVLPTEAFF
j_call: TRBJ2-7; cdr3_length: 15; v_call: TRBV28; d_call: NA; clone_size: many; cdr3_nt: TGTGCCAGCAGTCTCATACTGAGGGGGTCCTACGAGCAGTACTTC; cdr3_aa: CASSLILRGSYEQYF
j_call: TRBJ2-7; cdr3_length: 14; v_call: TRBV6-6; d_call: NA; clone_size: NA; cdr3_nt: TGTGCCAGCACACACGTTGGGCAGGGCCACGAGCAGTACTTC; cdr3_aa: CASTHVGQGHEQYF
j_call: TRBJ1-2; cdr3_length: 16; v_call: TRBV4-2; d_call: NA; clone_size: NA; cdr3_nt: TGTGCCAGCAGCCAAGATCTGAGGGGAGGCGACTATGGCTACACCTTC; cdr3_aa: CASSQDLRGGDYGYTF
j_call: TRBJ2-1; cdr3_length: 17; v_call: TRBV7-2; d_call: TRBD2; clone_size: many; cdr3_nt: TGTGCCAGCAGCCCCGGGGGGGGCGGGGTCCCCCCCAATGAGCAGTTCTTC; cdr3_aa: CASSPGGGGVPPNEQFF
j_call: TRBJ2-3; cdr3_length: 16; v_call: TRBV12-3/TRBV12-4; d_call: TRBD1; clone_size: NA; cdr3_nt: TGTGCCAGCACACTGACAGGGGGCTCTTTAACAGATACGCAGTATTTT; cdr3_aa: CASTLTGGSLTDTQYF
j_call: TRBJ1-1; cdr3_length: 13; v_call: TRBV6-5; d_call: NA; clone_size: NA; cdr3_nt: TGTGACAGCAGTTACGACCGGAACACTGAAGCTTTCTTT; cdr3_aa: CDSSYDRNTEAFF
j_call: TRBJ2-3; cdr3_length: 15; v_call: TRBV7-8; d_call: TRBD2; clone_size: many; cdr3_nt: TGTGCCAGCAGCGGGAGCGGGGGGGAGACAGATACGCAGTATTTT; cdr3_aa: CASSGSGGETDTQYF
j_call: TRBJ2-7; cdr3_length: 17; v_call: TRBV7-9; d_call: NA; clone_size: few; cdr3_nt: TGTGCCAGCAGCTTACCGGGCCTAGCGCCGACTTCCTACGAGCAGTACTTC; cdr3_aa: CASSLPGLAPTSYEQYF
j_call: TRBJ2-7; cdr3_length: 14; v_call: TRBV3-1; d_call: TRBD1; clone_size: few; cdr3_nt: TGTGCCAGCAGCCAAGGACAGGGTTGGTACGAGCAGTACTTC; cdr3_aa: CASSQGQGWYEQYF
j_call: TRBJ1-3; cdr3_length: 14; v_call: TRBV11-2; d_call: TRBD1; clone_size: few; cdr3_nt: TGTGCCAGCAGCGAGACAGGGGGCGGAAACACCATATATTTT; cdr3_aa: CASSETGGGNTIYF
j_call: TRBJ2-3; cdr3_length: 14; v_call: TRBV7-2; d_call: NA; clone_size: many; cdr3_nt: TGTGCCAGCAGCTTGACAGCTAGCACAGATACGCAGTATTTT; cdr3_aa: CASSLTASTDTQYF
j_call: TRBJ2-3; cdr3_length: 15; v_call: TRBV20-1; d_call: TRBD1; clone_size: few; cdr3_nt: TGCAGTGCTAGCCCTCAGGGGGCATGGTCAGATACGCAGTATTTT; cdr3_aa: CSASPQGAWSDTQYF
j_call: TRBJ1-5; cdr3_length: 18; v_call: TRBV7-2; d_call: TRBD1; clone_size: many; cdr3_nt: TGTGCCAGCAGCCAAGACAGGGATAGAAGGACTAGCAATCAGCCCCAGCATTTT; cdr3_aa: CASSQDRDRRTSNQPQHF
j_call: TRBJ1-6; cdr3_length: 16; v_call: TRBV7-8; d_call: NA; clone_size: NA; cdr3_nt: TGTGCCAGCAGCTCAACGGGGCCAGGTGGGAATTCACCCCTCCACTTT; cdr3_aa: CASSSTGPGGNSPLHF
j_call: TRBJ2-4; cdr3_length: 15; v_call: TRBV6-5; d_call: NA; clone_size: NA; cdr3_nt: TGTGCCAGCAGAACTCATAGGGAGGCCAAAAACATTCAGTACTTC; cdr3_aa: CASRTHREAKNIQYF
j_call: TRBJ2-7; cdr3_length: 15; v_call: TRBV7-6; d_call: NA; clone_size: many; cdr3_nt: TGTGCCAGCAGCTTAGGGGCCGGCCTCTCCTACGAGCAGTACTTC; cdr3_aa: CASSLGAGLSYEQYF
j_call: TRBJ1-5; cdr3_length: 15; v_call: TRBV23-1; d_call: NA; clone_size: NA; cdr3_nt: TGCGCCAGCAGTCACTTTCGAGGGTTCGATCAGCCCCAGCATTTT; cdr3_aa: CASSHFRGFDQPQHF
j_call: TRBJ2-7; cdr3_length: 13; v_call: TRBV28; d_call: TRBD1; clone_size: few; cdr3_nt: TGTGCCAGCAACGGACAGGGGGTTTACGAGCAGTACTTC; cdr3_aa: CASNGQGVYEQYF
j_call: TRBJ2-6; cdr3_length: 17; v_call: TRBV4-1; d_call: NA; clone_size: NA; cdr3_nt: TGCGCCAGCAGCCAAGATGGACAGACCTCTGGGGCCAACGTCCTGACTTTC; cdr3_aa: CASSQDGQTSGANVLTF
j_call: TRBJ1-1; cdr3_length: 14; v_call: TRBV12-3/TRBV12-4; d_call: NA; clone_size: many; cdr3_nt: TGTGCCAGCAGCCCGGAGGGGGGGAACACTGAAGCTTTCTTT; cdr3_aa: CASSPEGGNTEAFF